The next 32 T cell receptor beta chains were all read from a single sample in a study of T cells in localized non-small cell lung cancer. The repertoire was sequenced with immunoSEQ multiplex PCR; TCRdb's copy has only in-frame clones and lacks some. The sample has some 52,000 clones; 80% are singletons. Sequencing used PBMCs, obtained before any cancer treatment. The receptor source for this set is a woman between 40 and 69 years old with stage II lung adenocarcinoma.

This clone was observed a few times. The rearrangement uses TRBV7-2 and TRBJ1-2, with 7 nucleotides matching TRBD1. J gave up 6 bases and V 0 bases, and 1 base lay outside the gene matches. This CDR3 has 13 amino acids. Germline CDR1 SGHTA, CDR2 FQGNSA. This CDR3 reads CASSLATGNGYTF. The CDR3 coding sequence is TGTGCCAGCAGCTTAGCGACAGGGAATGGCTACACCTTC. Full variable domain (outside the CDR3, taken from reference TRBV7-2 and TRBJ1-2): GAGVSQSPSNKVTEKGKDVELRCDPISGHTALYWYRQSLGQGLEFLIYFQGNSAPDKSGLPSDRFSAERTGGSVSTLTIQRTQQEDSAVYLCASSLATGNGYTFGSGTRLTVV.

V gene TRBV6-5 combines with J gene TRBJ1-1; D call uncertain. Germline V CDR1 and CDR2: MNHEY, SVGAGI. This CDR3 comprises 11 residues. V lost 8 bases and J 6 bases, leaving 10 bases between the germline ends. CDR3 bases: TGTGCCAGCTTTTTGGCCGCTGAAGCTTTCTTT. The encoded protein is CASFLAAEAFF.

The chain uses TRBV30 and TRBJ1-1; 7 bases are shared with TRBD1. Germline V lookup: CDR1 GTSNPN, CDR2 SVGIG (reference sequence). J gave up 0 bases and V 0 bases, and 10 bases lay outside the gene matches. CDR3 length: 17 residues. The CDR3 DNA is TGTGCCTGGAGTGTACCCGGCCAGGGGGGGTTGAACACTGAAGCTTTCTTT. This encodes CAWSVPGQGGLNTEAFF. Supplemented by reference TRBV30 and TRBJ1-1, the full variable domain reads SQTIHQWPATLVQPVGSPLSLECTVEGTSNPNLYWYRQAAGRGLQLLFYSVGIGQISSEVPQNLSASRPQDRQFILSSKKLLLSDSGFYLCAWSVPGQGGLNTEAFFGQGTRLTVV.

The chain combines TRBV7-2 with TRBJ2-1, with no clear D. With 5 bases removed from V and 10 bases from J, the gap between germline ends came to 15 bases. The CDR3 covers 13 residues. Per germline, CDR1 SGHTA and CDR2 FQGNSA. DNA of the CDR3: TGTGCCAGCAGCCCCTCGCCCCTTAACGAGCAGTTCTTC. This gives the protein CASSPSPLNEQFF.

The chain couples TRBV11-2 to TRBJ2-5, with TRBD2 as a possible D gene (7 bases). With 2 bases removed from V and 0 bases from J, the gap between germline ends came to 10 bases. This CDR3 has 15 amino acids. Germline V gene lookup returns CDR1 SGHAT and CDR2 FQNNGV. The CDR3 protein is CASSLLRGHQETQYF. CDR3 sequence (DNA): TGTGCCAGCAGCTTACTGCGGGGGCACCAAGAGACCCAGTACTTC.

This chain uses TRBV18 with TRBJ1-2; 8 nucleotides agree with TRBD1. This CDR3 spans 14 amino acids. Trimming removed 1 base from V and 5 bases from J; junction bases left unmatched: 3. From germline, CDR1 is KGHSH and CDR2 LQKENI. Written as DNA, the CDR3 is TGTGCCAGCTCACCACGGACAGGGTTATATGGCTACACCTTC. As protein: CASSPRTGLYGYTF.

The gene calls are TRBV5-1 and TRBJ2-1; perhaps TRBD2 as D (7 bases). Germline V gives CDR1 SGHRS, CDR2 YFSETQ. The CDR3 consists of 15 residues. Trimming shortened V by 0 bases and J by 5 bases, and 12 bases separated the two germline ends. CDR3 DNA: TGCGCCAGCAGCTTGGTCGCGGGGGCGAACAATGAGCAGTTCTTC. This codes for CASSLVAGANNEQFF.

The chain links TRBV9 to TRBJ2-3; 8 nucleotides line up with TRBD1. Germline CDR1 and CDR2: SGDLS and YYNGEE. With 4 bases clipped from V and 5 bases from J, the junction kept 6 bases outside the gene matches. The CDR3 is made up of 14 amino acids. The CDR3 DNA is TGTGCCAGCAGCTCAGGACAGGGAGGAGATACGCAGTATTTT. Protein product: CASSSGQGGDTQYF.

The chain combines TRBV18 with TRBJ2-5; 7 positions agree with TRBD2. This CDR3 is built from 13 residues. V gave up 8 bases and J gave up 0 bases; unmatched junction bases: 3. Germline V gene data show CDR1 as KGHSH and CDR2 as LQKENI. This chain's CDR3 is CASHGTNQETQYF. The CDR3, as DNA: TGTGCCAGCCACGGGACTAACCAAGAGACCCAGTACTTC.

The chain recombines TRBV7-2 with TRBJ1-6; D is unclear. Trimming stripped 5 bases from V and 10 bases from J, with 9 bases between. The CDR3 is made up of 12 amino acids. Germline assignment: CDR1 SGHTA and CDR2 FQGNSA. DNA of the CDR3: TGTGCCAGCAGCACGCTCGGGTCACCCCTCCACTTT. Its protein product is CASSTLGSPLHF.

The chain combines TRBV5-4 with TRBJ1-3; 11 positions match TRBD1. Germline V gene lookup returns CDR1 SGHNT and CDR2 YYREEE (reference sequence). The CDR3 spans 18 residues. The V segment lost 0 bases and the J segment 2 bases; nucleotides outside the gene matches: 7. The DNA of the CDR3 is TGTGCCAGCAGCTTGGACGGACAGGGGGCTTACCCTGGAAACACCATATATTTT. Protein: CASSLDGQGAYPGNTIYF.

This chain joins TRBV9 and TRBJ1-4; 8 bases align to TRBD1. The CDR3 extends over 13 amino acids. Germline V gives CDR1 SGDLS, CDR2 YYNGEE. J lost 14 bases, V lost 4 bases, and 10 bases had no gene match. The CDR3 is CASSRSGGDRLFF. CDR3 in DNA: TGTGCCAGCAGCCGATCCGGGGGGGACAGGCTGTTTTTT. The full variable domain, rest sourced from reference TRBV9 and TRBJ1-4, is DSGVTQTPKHLITATGQRVTLRCSPRSGDLSVYWYQQSLDQGLQFLIQYYNGEERAKGNILERFSAQQFPDLHSELNLSSLELGDSALYFCASSRSGGDRLFFGSGTQLSVL.

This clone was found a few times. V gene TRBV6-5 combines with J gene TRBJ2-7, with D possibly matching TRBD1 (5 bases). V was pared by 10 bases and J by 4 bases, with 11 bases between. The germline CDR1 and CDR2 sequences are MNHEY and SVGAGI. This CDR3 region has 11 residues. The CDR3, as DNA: TGTGCCAACGGACACCCTTACGAGCAGTACTTC. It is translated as CANGHPYEQYF.

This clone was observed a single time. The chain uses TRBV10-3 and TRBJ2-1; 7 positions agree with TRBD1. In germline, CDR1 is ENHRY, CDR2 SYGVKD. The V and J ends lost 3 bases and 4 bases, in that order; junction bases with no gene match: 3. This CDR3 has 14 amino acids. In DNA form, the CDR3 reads TGTGCCATCAGTGATGGGGACAGTTACAATGAGCAGTTCTTC. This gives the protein CAISDGDSYNEQFF.

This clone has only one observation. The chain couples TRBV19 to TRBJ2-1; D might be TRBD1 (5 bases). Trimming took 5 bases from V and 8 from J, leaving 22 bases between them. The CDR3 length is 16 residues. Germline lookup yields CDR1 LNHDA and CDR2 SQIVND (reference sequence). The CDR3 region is CASSFTGRVEGDEQFF. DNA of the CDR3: TGTGCCAGTAGTTTCACAGGCCGTGTCGAAGGGGATGAGCAGTTCTTC.

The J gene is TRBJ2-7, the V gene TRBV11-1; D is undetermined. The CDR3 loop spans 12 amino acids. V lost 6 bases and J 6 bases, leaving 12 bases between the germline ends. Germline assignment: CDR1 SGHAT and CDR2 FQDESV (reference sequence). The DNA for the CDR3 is TGTGCCAGCAGTGACTCCTCGAGCGAGCAGTACTTC. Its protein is CASSDSSSEQYF.

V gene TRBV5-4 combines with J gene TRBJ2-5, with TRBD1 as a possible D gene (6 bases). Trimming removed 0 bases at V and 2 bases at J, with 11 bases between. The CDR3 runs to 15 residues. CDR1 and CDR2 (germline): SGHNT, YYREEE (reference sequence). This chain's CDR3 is CASSLAEGVQETQYF. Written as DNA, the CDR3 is TGTGCCAGCAGCTTGGCCGAGGGGGTACAAGAGACCCAGTACTTC.

The CDR3 DNA follows: TGTGCCAGCAGCTCCGATCCCAATCAGCCCCAGCATTTT. Its protein product is CASSSDPNQPQHF. This chain joins TRBV9 and TRBJ1-5, with D hard to call. V gave up 4 bases and J gave up 3 bases, with 8 bases separating them. Germline values: CDR1 SGDLS, CDR2 YYNGEE. The CDR3 sequence is 13 residues long. Looking up the rest from reference TRBV9 and TRBJ1-5 gives the full variable domain: DSGVTQTPKHLITATGQRVTLRCSPRSGDLSVYWYQQSLDQGLQFLIQYYNGEERAKGNILERFSAQQFPDLHSELNLSSLELGDSALYFCASSSDPNQPQHFGDGTRLSIL.

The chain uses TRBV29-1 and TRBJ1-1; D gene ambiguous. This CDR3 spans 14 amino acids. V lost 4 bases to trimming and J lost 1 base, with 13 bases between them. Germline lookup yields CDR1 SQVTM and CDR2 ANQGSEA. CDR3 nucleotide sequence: TGCAGCGTTGGGCGGCTTAACTGGAACACTGAAGCTTTCTTT. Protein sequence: CSVGRLNWNTEAFF.

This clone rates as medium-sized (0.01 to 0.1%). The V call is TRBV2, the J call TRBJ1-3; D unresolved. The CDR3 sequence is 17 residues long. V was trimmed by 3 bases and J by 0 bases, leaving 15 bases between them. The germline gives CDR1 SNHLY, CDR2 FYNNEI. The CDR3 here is CASSDNEGTSSGNTIYF. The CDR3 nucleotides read TGTGCCAGCAGTGATAATGAGGGAACCTCCTCTGGAAACACCATATATTTT.

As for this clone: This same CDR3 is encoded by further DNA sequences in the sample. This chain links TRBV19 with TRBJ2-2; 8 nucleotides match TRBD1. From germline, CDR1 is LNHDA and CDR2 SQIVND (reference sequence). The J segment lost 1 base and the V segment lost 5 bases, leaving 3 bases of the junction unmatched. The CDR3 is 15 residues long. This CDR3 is CASSPGTGNTGELFF. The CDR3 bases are TGTGCCAGTAGTCCTGGGACAGGGAACACCGGGGAGCTGTTTTTT.

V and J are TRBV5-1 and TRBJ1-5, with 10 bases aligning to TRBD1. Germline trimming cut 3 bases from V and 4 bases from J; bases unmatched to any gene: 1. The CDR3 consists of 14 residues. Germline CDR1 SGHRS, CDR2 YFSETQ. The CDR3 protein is CASSSGQGNQPQHF. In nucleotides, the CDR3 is TGCGCCAGCAGCTCGGGACAGGGGAATCAGCCCCAGCATTTT.

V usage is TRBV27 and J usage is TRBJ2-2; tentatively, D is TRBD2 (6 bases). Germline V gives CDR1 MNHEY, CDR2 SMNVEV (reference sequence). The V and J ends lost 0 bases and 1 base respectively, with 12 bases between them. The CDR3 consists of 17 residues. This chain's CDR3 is CASSLSAEGLNTGELFF. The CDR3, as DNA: TGTGCCAGCAGTTTATCGGCGGAGGGTTTGAACACCGGGGAGCTGTTTTTT.

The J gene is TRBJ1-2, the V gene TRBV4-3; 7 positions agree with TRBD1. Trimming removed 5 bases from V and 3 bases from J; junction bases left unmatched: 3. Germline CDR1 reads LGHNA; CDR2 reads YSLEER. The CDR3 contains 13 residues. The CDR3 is CASSTDRDYGYTF. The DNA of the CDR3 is TGCGCCAGCAGCACTGACAGGGACTATGGCTACACCTTC.

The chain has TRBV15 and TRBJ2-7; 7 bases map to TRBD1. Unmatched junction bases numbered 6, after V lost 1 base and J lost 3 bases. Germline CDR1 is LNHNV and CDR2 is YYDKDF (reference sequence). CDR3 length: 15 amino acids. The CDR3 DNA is TGTGCCACCAGCAGAGGATACAGGGGCGTCTACGAGCAGTACTTC. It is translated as CATSRGYRGVYEQYF.

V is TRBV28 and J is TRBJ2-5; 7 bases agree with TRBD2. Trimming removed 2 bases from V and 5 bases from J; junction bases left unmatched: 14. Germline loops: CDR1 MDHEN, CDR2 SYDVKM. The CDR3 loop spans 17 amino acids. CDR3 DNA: TGTGCCAGCAGTTTAAGTTCGGCAGGGAGGGCTCGGGAGACCCAGTACTTC. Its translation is CASSLSSAGRARETQYF.

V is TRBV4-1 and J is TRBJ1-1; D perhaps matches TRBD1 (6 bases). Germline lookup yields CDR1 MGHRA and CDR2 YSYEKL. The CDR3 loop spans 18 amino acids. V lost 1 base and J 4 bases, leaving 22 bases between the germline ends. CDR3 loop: CASSQGVGTGKRGTEAFF. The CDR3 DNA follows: TGCGCCAGCAGCCAAGGGGTGGGTACAGGGAAAAGAGGCACTGAAGCTTTCTTT.

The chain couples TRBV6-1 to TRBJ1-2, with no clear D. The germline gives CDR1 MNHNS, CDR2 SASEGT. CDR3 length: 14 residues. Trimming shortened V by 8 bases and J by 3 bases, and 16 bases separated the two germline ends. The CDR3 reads CASGVVDSHYGYTF. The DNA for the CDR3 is TGTGCCAGCGGAGTGGTAGACTCTCACTATGGCTACACCTTC.

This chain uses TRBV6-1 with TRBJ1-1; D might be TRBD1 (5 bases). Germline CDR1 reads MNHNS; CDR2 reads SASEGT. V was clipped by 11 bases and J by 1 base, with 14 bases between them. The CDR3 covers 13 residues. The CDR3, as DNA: TGTGCCTCCTGGCGGGGGTCGAACACTGAAGCTTTCTTT. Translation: CASWRGSNTEAFF.

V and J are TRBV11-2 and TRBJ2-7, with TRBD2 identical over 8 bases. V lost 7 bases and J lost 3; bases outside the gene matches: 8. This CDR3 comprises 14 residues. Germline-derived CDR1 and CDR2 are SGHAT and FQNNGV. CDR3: CASTPRGGVYEQYF. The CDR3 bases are TGTGCCAGCACCCCTCGGGGGGGGGTCTACGAGCAGTACTTC. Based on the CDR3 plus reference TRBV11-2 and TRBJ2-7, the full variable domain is EAGVAQSPRYKIIEKRQSVAFWCNPISGHATLYWYQQILGQGPKLLIQFQNNGVVDDSQLPKDRFSAERLKGVDSTLKIQPAKLEDSAVYLCASTPRGGVYEQYFGPGTRLTVT.

The CDR3 DNA follows: TGTGCCAGCAGTTCCCTCTCAGGGAACAATCAGCCCCAGCATTTT. Amino acid sequence: CASSSLSGNNQPQHF. The V gene is TRBV28, the J gene TRBJ1-5; a possible D gene is TRBD1 (5 bases). Germline V lookup: CDR1 MDHEN, CDR2 SYDVKM. V lost 4 bases and J 3 bases, leaving 13 bases between the germline ends. The CDR3 sequence is 15 residues long.

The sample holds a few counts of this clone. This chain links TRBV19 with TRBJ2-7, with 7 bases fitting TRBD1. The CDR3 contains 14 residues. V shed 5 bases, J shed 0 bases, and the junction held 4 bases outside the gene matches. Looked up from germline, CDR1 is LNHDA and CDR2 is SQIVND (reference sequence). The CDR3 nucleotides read TGTGCCAGTAGTTTCCGGGACAGCTCCTACGAGCAGTACTTC. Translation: CASSFRDSSYEQYF.